This entry lists 22 T cell receptor beta chains sequenced from one sample in a study of blood T cell repertoires in COVID-19. Assay: immunoSEQ multiplex PCR; the TCRdb copy retains only in-frame clones and omits some. The repertoire holds about 180,000 clones, with 86% as singletons. Specimen: peripheral blood. The receptors shown here come from a woman aged 25 to 45 with active or convalescent COVID-19.

This clone has more than one count but fewer than ten. The chain couples TRBV11-2 to TRBJ1-1; tentatively, D is TRBD1 (5 bases). The CDR3 consists of 15 residues. The ends were cut back, 5 bases at V and 5 bases at J, with 18 bases in the middle. The germline V gene has CDR1 SGHAT and CDR2 FQNNGV. DNA for the CDR3: TGTGCCAGCAGCCCCGCCCTTGGGGGGGAGACTGAAGCTTTCTTT. It yields the protein CASSPALGGETEAFF.

This sequence joins TRBV21-1 and TRBJ2-2; the table's D call TRBD2 went unverified against the DNA. TRBV21-1 is an annotated pseudogene. The CDR3 length is 17 residues. The CDR3 here is CASSKVAGGPGTGELFF. CDR3 sequence (DNA): TGTGCCAGCAGCAAGGTAGCGGGGGGGCCGGGCACCGGGGAGCTGTTTTTT.

J is TRBJ1-1 and V is TRBV5-8, with D maybe TRBD1 (6 bases). V was clipped by 4 bases and J by 0 bases, with 13 bases between them. This CDR3 region has 15 residues. The germline CDR1 and CDR2 sequences are SGHTS and YDEGEE. In DNA, the CDR3 is TGTGCCAGCAGCGGGGGCAAGGGCTTGAACACTGAAGCTTTCTTT. Amino acid sequence: CASSGGKGLNTEAFF.

The V call is TRBV5-1, the J call TRBJ2-5; 11 bases are a match to TRBD1. The CDR3 runs to 15 residues. The trim removed 4 bases at V and 4 bases at J, leaving 6 bases unmatched. Per germline, CDR1 SGHRS and CDR2 YFSETQ. This CDR3 reads CASSPPGTGGETQYF. The CDR3, as DNA: TGCGCCAGCAGCCCACCCGGGACAGGGGGAGAGACCCAGTACTTC.

This clone was seen a handful of times. V usage is TRBV28 and J usage is TRBJ1-2; perhaps TRBD1 as D (6 bases). Germline CDR1 is MDHEN and CDR2 is SYDVKM. The CDR3 spans 14 residues. Deletions cut 5 bases from V and 8 bases from J, with 18 bases between. The CDR3 region is CASSTSRGSRGYTF. In DNA form, the CDR3 reads TGTGCCAGCAGTACGAGCAGGGGATCTCGCGGCTACACCTTC.

This clone was seen a few times. The chain combines TRBV5-1 with TRBJ1-1; D perhaps matches TRBD1 (6 bases). The V end was cut by 0 bases, the J end by 1 base, with 10 bases between. The germline V gene has CDR1 SGHRS and CDR2 YFSETQ. The length of the CDR3 is 15 residues. The CDR3 bases are TGCGCCAGCAGCTTGGAGGGACACCCGAACACTGAAGCTTTCTTT. Encoded protein: CASSLEGHPNTEAFF. The variable domain in full, with the rest retrieved from reference TRBV5-1 and TRBJ1-1, is KAGVTQTPRYLIKTRGQQVTLSCSPISGHRSVSWYQQTPGQGLQFLFEYFSETQRNKGNFPGRFSGRQFSNSRSEMNVSTLELGDSALYLCASSLEGHPNTEAFFGQGTRLTVV.

The rearrangement joins TRBV5-1 to TRBJ1-3; D might be TRBD1 (5 bases). The V end lost 4 bases, the J end lost 2 bases, and 10 bases lay between the germline ends. CDR3 length equals 14 residues. Germline CDR1 is SGHRS and CDR2 is YFSETQ. CDR3 protein: CASSQGSTGNTIYF. CDR3 coding DNA: TGCGCCAGCAGCCAGGGCTCCACTGGAAACACCATATATTTT.

With respect to this clone: This specimen includes other DNA sequences encoding the same CDR3. This chain uses TRBV18 with TRBJ1-5; no clear D. The CDR3 length is 14 residues. Trimming left V 2 bases short and J 1 base short, with 6 bases between. Germline V gene data show CDR1 as KGHSH and CDR2 as LQKENI. Here the CDR3 DNA reads TGTGCCAGCTCACCAGGACTGAGCAATCAGCCCCAGCATTTT. Its translation is CASSPGLSNQPQHF. Together with reference TRBV18 and TRBJ1-5, the CDR3 gives the full variable domain: NAGVMQNPRHLVRRRGQEARLRCSPMKGHSHVYWYRQLPEEGLKFMVYLQKENIIDESGMPKERFSAEFPKEGPSILRIQQVVRGDSAAYFCASSPGLSNQPQHFGDGTRLSIL.

The CDR3 region has the DNA TGCGCCAGCAGCTTGGACGCGACAGATTATAATTCACCCCTCCACTTT. This translates into CASSLDATDYNSPLHF. This chain links TRBV5-1 with TRBJ1-6, with a weak D call TRBD1 (5 bases). This CDR3 spans 16 amino acids. The germline CDR1 and CDR2 sequences are SGHRS and YFSETQ. Trimming cost V 0 bases and J 4 bases, with 11 bases left between them.

Only a few counts were recorded for this clone. The rearrangement uses TRBV27 and TRBJ2-5; tentative D call: TRBD2 (6 bases). Germline CDR1 MNHEY, CDR2 SMNVEV (reference sequence). V dropped 3 bases and J dropped 7 bases, with 12 bases sitting between them. The CDR3 totals 13 residues. CDR3 sequence (DNA): TGTGCCAGCAGTTTCCAGCTCGGGGGGACCCAGTACTTC. Translating it yields CASSFQLGGTQYF.

The chain links TRBV27 to TRBJ1-2; tentatively, D is TRBD1 (6 bases). The germline V gene encodes CDR1 MNHEY and CDR2 SMNVEV (reference sequence). Trimming stripped 4 bases from V and 7 bases from J, with 25 bases between. This CDR3 is built from 17 residues. CDR3 region: CASSYRGRATTLGGYTF. CDR3 DNA sequence: TGTGCCAGCAGTTATAGGGGGAGGGCTACTACTTTGGGTGGCTACACCTTC.

The V gene is TRBV6-1, the J gene TRBJ1-1, with D unresolved. CDR1 MNHNS and CDR2 SASEGT come from the germline V gene. Between the trimmed V and J ends, which lost 2 bases and 7 bases, there was a span of 8 bases. This CDR3 has 12 amino acids. CDR3 DNA sequence: TGTGCCAGCAGTGAAATGGCAGATGAAGCTTTCTTT. The encoded protein is CASSEMADEAFF.

The chain combines TRBV9 with TRBJ2-5; TRBD2 matches 14 bases. The CDR3 consists of 17 residues. The germline CDR1 and CDR2 sequences are SGDLS and YYNGEE. With V trimmed by 2 bases and J by 1 base, 4 bases remained unmatched. CDR3 coding DNA: TGTGCCAGCAGCGTGGAGACTAGCGGGAGGGCCCAAGAGACCCAGTACTTC. Its protein is CASSVETSGRAQETQYF.

The chain is built from TRBV27 and TRBJ1-3, with 7 positions matching TRBD1. CDR1 is MNHEY and CDR2 is SMNVEV in the germline V gene (reference sequence). The length of the CDR3 is 15 residues. Trimming took 8 bases from V and 1 from J; bases not matched to a gene: 8. The chain's CDR3 is CASRQGVKSGNTIYF. CDR3 DNA: TGTGCCAGCCGCCAGGGGGTCAAGTCTGGAAACACCATATATTTT.

The chain recombines TRBV7-2 with TRBJ2-2; 7 bases match TRBD2. With V trimmed by 1 base and J by 4 bases, 3 bases remained unmatched. This CDR3 spans 15 amino acids. Per the germline V gene, CDR1 is SGHTA and CDR2 is FQGNSA. The CDR3 nucleotides read TGTGCCAGCAGCTTAGGGCGGGAGCGCACCGGGGAGCTGTTTTTT. As protein: CASSLGRERTGELFF. Supplemented by reference TRBV7-2 and TRBJ2-2, the full variable domain reads GAGVSQSPSNKVTEKGKDVELRCDPISGHTALYWYRQSLGQGLEFLIYFQGNSAPDKSGLPSDRFSAERTGGSVSTLTIQRTQQEDSAVYLCASSLGRERTGELFFGEGSRLTVL.

The chain employs TRBV5-6 and TRBJ2-1; possible D gene TRBD2, 6 bases. The V and J ends lost 6 bases and 6 bases respectively, with 16 bases between them. Germline V CDR1 and CDR2: SGHDT, YYEEEE. CDR3 length equals 14 residues. The CDR3 DNA reads as TGTGCCAGCACCGGGGGACCCATTTCCAATGAGCAGTTCTTC. Its translation is CASTGGPISNEQFF.

The chain combines TRBV5-1 with TRBJ2-1, with TRBD2 matching over 9 bases. The germline gives CDR1 SGHRS, CDR2 YFSETQ. J was trimmed by 9 bases and V by 4 bases; bases with no gene match: 11. The length of the CDR3 is 15 residues. CDR3 protein: CASSTGLAGGVEQFF. CDR3 coding DNA: TGCGCCAGCAGCACGGGACTAGCTGGGGGCGTTGAGCAGTTCTTC. Combining the CDR3 with reference TRBV5-1 and TRBJ2-1 gives the whole variable domain KAGVTQTPRYLIKTRGQQVTLSCSPISGHRSVSWYQQTPGQGLQFLFEYFSETQRNKGNFPGRFSGRQFSNSRSEMNVSTLELGDSALYLCASSTGLAGGVEQFFGPGTRLTVL.

The chain employs TRBV3-1 (or the pseudogene TRBV3-2) and TRBJ1-2; TRBD1 is a possible D gene (6 bases). Trimming took off 4 bases at V and 5 bases at J, with 8 bases between the two ends. Looked up from germline, CDR1 is LGHDT and CDR2 is YNNKEL (reference sequence). The CDR3 is 12 amino acids. The CDR3 sequence: CASSRGTYGYTF. Written as DNA, the CDR3 is TGTGCCAGCAGCCGGGGGACATATGGCTACACCTTC.

This rearrangement joins TRBV28 to TRBJ1-1; 8 positions match TRBD1. Trimming cost V 4 bases and J 4 bases; bases outside gene matches: 8. The CDR3 covers 15 residues. Germline V CDR1 and CDR2: MDHEN, SYDVKM. The DNA of the CDR3 is TGTGCCAGCAGTTCTAGGACAGGGCGGGGCACTGAAGCTTTCTTT. Translation gives CASSSRTGRGTEAFF.

The J gene is TRBJ2-7, the V gene TRBV13, with TRBD2 matching over 12 bases. Germline V lookup: CDR1 PRHDT, CDR2 FYEKMQ (reference sequence). CDR3 size: 15 residues. The V segment lost 5 bases and the J segment 6 bases; nucleotides outside the gene matches: 8. The CDR3 reads CASSVTSGRQREQYF. The CDR3 bases are TGTGCCAGCAGCGTGACTAGCGGGAGACAACGCGAGCAGTACTTC.

The chain carries TRBV25-1 and TRBJ2-3; D is uncertain. Trimming left V 11 bases short and J 4 bases short, with 4 bases between. CDR3 length: 9 amino acids. Germline V gene lookup returns CDR1 MGHDK and CDR2 SYGVNS. This CDR3 is CASADTQYF. The CDR3 DNA reads as TGTGCCTCGGCAGATACGCAGTATTTT.

The gene calls are TRBV5-4 and TRBJ2-3, with TRBD2 identical over 9 bases. Germline-derived CDR1 and CDR2 are SGHNT and YYREEE (reference sequence). The V segment lost 4 bases and the J segment 7 bases; nucleotides outside the gene matches: 10. The CDR3 spans 15 residues. The DNA of the CDR3 is TGTGCCAGCAGCCGAGGCCCTAGCGGGACGAATACGCAGTATTTT. Protein product: CASSRGPSGTNTQYF.